This T cell receptor (beta chain) is drawn from a study of blood T cell repertoires in COVID-19. Looking at the study overall: COVID-19 samples from acute and convalescent phases originated in the United States, Italy and Spain. In each case, the material was cDNA or gDNA derived from T cells, B-cell-depleted T cells, or PBMCs.

Under the authors' procedure: The authors estimated nucleated cell counts from reference gene primer amplification. Method: immunoSEQ multiplex PCR; TCRdb's copy keeps in-frame clones and lacks some. D and trimming come from the DNA, and the V and J calls and clone size come from that table. The profile shows about 74,000 clones, around 90% of them singletons. The CDR3 is 13 amino acids. Germline V CDR1 and CDR2: SGHTA, FQGNSA. Trimming pared 5 bases from V and 8 bases from J, leaving 12 bases between. The receptor was isolated from a woman older than 75 with active or convalescent COVID-19. The sequencing input was peripheral blood. This chain joins TRBV7-2 and TRBJ2-2; possible D gene TRBD1, 6 bases. CDR3 sequence (DNA): TGTGCCAGCAGCCCGGACAGAGGTGGGGAGCTGTTTTTT. Its translation: CASSPDRGGELFF.